The sequence of this TCR beta chain was determined in a study of CD8 T cells in ankylosing spondylitis. Findings of the study overall: Reportedly, disease-linked clones are significantly enriched in ankylosing spondylitis patients' matched synovial fluid. Disease-linked clones were CD8+ and relatively rare in peripheral blood.

MiXCR was run by TCRdb on the 5' RACE reads, yielding one entry per CDR3 protein. The sample consists of approximately 42,000 distinct CDR3 sequences, 3% to 4% of them appearing once. This clonotype appeared many times. Its antigen is unknown. Source material: blood, either unsorted or a sorted T cell fraction (not recorded which). This clonotype was obtained from a female donor with ankylosing spondylitis or in good health (not recorded which).

In DNA form, the CDR3 reads TGTGCCAGCAGCCCCAGAGGGACAGAGAACACCGGGGAGCTGTTTTTT. As protein: CASSPRGTENTGELFF. The rearrangement uses TRBV9 and TRBJ2-2, with 7 nucleotides matching TRBD1. Per the germline V gene, CDR1 is SGDLS and CDR2 is YYNGEE. The CDR3 runs 16 residues. After removal of 4 bases from V and 1 base from J, the junction contained 7 bases not matched to a gene.